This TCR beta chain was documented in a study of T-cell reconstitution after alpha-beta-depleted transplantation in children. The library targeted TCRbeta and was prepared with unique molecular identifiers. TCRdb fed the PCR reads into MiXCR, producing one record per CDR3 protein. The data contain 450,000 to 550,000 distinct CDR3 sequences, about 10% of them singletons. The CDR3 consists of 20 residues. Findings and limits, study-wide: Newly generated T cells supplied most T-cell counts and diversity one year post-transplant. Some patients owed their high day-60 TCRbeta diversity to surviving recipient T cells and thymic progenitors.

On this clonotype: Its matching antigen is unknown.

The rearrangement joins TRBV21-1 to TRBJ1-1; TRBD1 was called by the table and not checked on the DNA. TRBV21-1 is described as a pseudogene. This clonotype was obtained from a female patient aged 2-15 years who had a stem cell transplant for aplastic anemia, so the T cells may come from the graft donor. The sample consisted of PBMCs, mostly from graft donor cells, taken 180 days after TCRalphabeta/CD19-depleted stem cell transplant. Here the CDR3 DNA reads TGTGCCAGCAGCAAAGCAGTGAAGTACAGGGAAAGTCAGACGAACACTGAAGCTTTCTTT. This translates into CASSKAVKYRESQTNTEAFF.